Following are 29 T cell receptor beta chains from one sample sequenced in a study of regulatory T cells in long-lasting Graves disease. With iRepertoire HTBI primers and Arm-PCR of CDR3 regions, TCR beta libraries were built. TCRdb reprocessed the multiplex PCR reads via MiXCR and lists one record per CDR3 protein. The table lists 550,000 to 650,000 distinct CDR3 sequences, about 16% of them singletons. Time point given: newly diagnosed GD, antithyroid drugs for less than 3 months. From PBMCs, RNA was extracted and then used to make the TCR library. A further study also used this sample, focusing on T cells in Graves' hyperthyroidism and ophthalmopathy.

Here the sequenced sample was peripheral blood mononuclear cells (PBMCs), taken at new diagnosis, from a patient treated with antithyroid drugs. The receptors shown here come from a man between 18 and 35 years old with Graves disease.

The sample holds a few counts of this clonotype. The V call is TRBV3-1, the J call TRBJ1-2; 7 positions agree with TRBD1. The V segment lost 0 bases and the J segment 4 bases; nucleotides outside the gene matches: 2. CDR1 and CDR2 (germline): LGHDT, YNNKEL (reference sequence). This CDR3 spans 14 amino acids. DNA for the CDR3: TGTGCCAGCAGCCAAGAACAGGGGACCTATGGCTACACCTTC. Residues: CASSQEQGTYGYTF.

In this sample, this clonotype turned up many times. V usage is TRBV2 and J usage is TRBJ2-5; 9 positions match TRBD1. The CDR3 is 15 amino acids. V shed 5 bases, J shed 5 bases, and the junction held 9 bases outside the gene matches. Germline CDR1 is SNHLY and CDR2 is FYNNEI. The CDR3 region is CASSLYRGRRETQYF. Here the CDR3 DNA reads TGTGCCAGCAGTTTATACAGGGGGCGCCGGGAGACCCAGTACTTC.

This clonotype has only a few counts. V usage is TRBV5-1 and J usage is TRBJ2-1, with TRBD2 matching over 7 bases. V lost 4 bases and J lost 0; bases outside the gene matches: 28. The CDR3 runs to 23 residues. Per germline, CDR1 SGHRS and CDR2 YFSETQ. The CDR3 coding sequence is TGCGCCAGCAGCCCTCTGGGGCTAGCGGCAATTCCGGGCCTTGAAAGCTCCTACAATGAGCAGTTCTTC. This sequence encodes CASSPLGLAAIPGLESSYNEQFF.

The chain employs TRBV19 and TRBJ1-1, with D tentatively TRBD1 (6 bases). The CDR3 runs to 14 residues. Germline V gene lookup returns CDR1 LNHDA and CDR2 SQIVND (reference sequence). Trimming stripped 5 bases from V and 2 bases from J, with 12 bases between. The CDR3 region is CASSPQGYNTEAFF. As DNA, the CDR3 is TGTGCCAGTAGTCCCCAGGGGTACAACACTGAAGCTTTCTTT. Full variable domain (missing parts from reference TRBV19 and TRBJ1-1): DGGITQSPKYLFRKEGQNVTLSCEQNLNHDAMYWYRQDPGQGLRLIYYSQIVNDFQKGDIAEGYSVSREKKESFPLTVTSAQKNPTAFYLCASSPQGYNTEAFFGQGTRLTVV.

This clonotype was recorded many times. This sequence joins TRBV18 and TRBJ2-7, with 10 bases aligning to TRBD1. Germline V gives CDR1 KGHSH, CDR2 LQKENI. V gave up 3 bases and J gave up 5 bases; unmatched junction bases: 7. This CDR3 is 15 amino acids long. The DNA of the CDR3 is TGTGCCAGCTCACCGAGGACAGGGGGTTCGGACGAGCAGTACTTC. This gives the protein CASSPRTGGSDEQYF.

In the case of this clonotype: This may come from a read error, since a much larger clone is one base off. This chain uses TRBV7-9 with TRBJ2-1; TRBD2 matches 7 bases. The J call is doubtful: the DNA matches TRBJ2-5 better. The CDR3 is made up of 15 amino acids. CDR1 is SEHNR, CDR2 FQNEAQ, per germline (reference sequence). As DNA, the CDR3 is TGTGCCAGCAGCGCCCCACTAGCGCCCCAAGGGACCCAGTACTTC. This codes for CASSAPLAPQGTQYF.

This clonotype was observed a few times. V gene TRBV18 combines with J gene TRBJ1-6; D is unclear. Germline-derived CDR1 and CDR2 are KGHSH and LQKENI. Trimming took 3 bases from V and 8 from J, leaving 8 bases between them. The CDR3 runs to 13 residues. The CDR3 coding sequence is TGTGCCAGCTCACCCGCGGGTGATTCACCCCTCCACTTT. Protein sequence: CASSPAGDSPLHF.

This clonotype has ten or more counts. The chain uses TRBV28 and TRBJ2-3; 10 bases are shared with TRBD2. The germline CDR1 and CDR2 sequences are MDHEN and SYDVKM. V shed 9 bases and J 1 base; nucleotides not matched to a gene: 1. The CDR3 has 13 residues. The CDR3 here is CASGTSGTDTQYF. The CDR3 nucleotides read TGTGCCAGTGGGACTAGCGGCACAGATACGCAGTATTTT.

The CDR3 DNA follows: TGCAGTGCTAGAGATGGGGCGGGGGGCTCCTACGAGCAGTACTTC. It translates to CSARDGAGGSYEQYF. The chain couples TRBV20-1 to TRBJ2-7; 8 bases align to TRBD2. The J segment lost 0 bases and the V segment lost 0 bases, leaving 4 bases of the junction unmatched. This CDR3 is built from 15 residues. From germline, CDR1 is DFQATT and CDR2 SNEGSKA (reference sequence).

V and J are TRBV11-2 and TRBJ2-2; tentative D call: TRBD1 (6 bases). Trimming took off 5 bases at V and 9 bases at J, with 16 bases between the two ends. CDR1 and CDR2 (germline): SGHAT, FQNNGV. The CDR3 consists of 14 residues. CDR3 nucleotide sequence: TGTGCCAGCAGCGCCGCTACAGGGTACCGGGAGCTGTTTTTT. Its protein is CASSAATGYRELFF.

This clonotype was counted many times. The CDR3 DNA is TGTGCCAGCAGTCTCAACCGGGACTCACCCTCGAACACCGGGGAGCTGTTTTTT. Amino acids: CASSLNRDSPSNTGELFF. The chain carries TRBV27 and TRBJ2-2; D is possibly TRBD2 (6 bases). Trimming took off 5 bases at V and 0 bases at J, with 19 bases between the two ends. There are 18 residues in the CDR3. Germline assignment: CDR1 MNHEY and CDR2 SMNVEV (reference sequence).

The sample holds many counts of this clonotype. The rearrangement uses TRBV9 and TRBJ1-2, with a tentative D call TRBD1 (6 bases). CDR1 is SGDLS, CDR2 YYNGEE, per germline. The CDR3 has 14 amino acids. V dropped 3 bases and J dropped 6 bases, with 15 bases sitting between them. This CDR3 is CASSALRGGDGYTF. DNA of the CDR3: TGTGCCAGCAGCGCTCTCAGGGGCGGCGATGGCTACACCTTC.

Only a few counts were recorded for this clonotype. The chain employs TRBV20-1 and TRBJ2-1; 10 bases agree with TRBD2. Trimming removed 5 bases from V and 8 bases from J; junction bases left unmatched: 18. The CDR3 runs to 17 residues. Germline V gives CDR1 DFQATT, CDR2 SNEGSKA (reference sequence). CDR3 protein: CSAGKTPGLAIIDEQFF. The DNA of the CDR3 is TGCAGTGCTGGAAAAACTCCGGGACTAGCGATTATAGATGAGCAGTTCTTC.

This clonotype appeared once. This may stem from a read error, because a much larger clone lies one nucleotide away. The chain has TRBV27 and TRBJ1-1; D is possibly TRBD1 (5 bases). Germline CDR1 reads MNHEY; CDR2 reads SMNVEV (reference sequence). The CDR3 length is 15 residues. V was cut by 3 bases and J by 4 bases, with 15 bases left in between. CDR3 protein: CASSFSGPLSTEAFF. CDR3 nucleotides: TGTGCCAGCAGTTTTTCGGGACCGTTGAGCACTGAAGCTTTCTTT.

This clonotype was found many times. The chain has TRBV30 and TRBJ2-7; the D gene is possibly TRBD2 (6 bases). Germline V gene data show CDR1 as GTSNPN and CDR2 as SVGIG (reference sequence). Trimming removed 2 bases at V and 6 bases at J, with 14 bases between. This CDR3 spans 13 amino acids. In nucleotides, the CDR3 is TGTGCCTGGAGTCTAAGCAGCGGGCGCGAGCAGTACTTC. Its protein is CAWSLSSGREQYF.

Only a few counts were recorded for this clonotype. The V gene is TRBV9, the J gene TRBJ2-7; 9 nucleotides match TRBD1. With 4 bases clipped from V and 2 bases from J, the junction kept 10 bases outside the gene matches. The CDR3 covers 16 residues. Germline CDR1 SGDLS, CDR2 YYNGEE. DNA of the CDR3: TGTGCCAGCAGCCCACGGGGACAGGGAGGAACCTACGAGCAGTACTTC. Translating gives CASSPRGQGGTYEQYF.

On this clonotype: This may arise from a read error, as a much more abundant clone is one base away. Likely a read error: the CDR3 ends without its conserved phenylalanine or tryptophan. The gene calls are TRBV7-2 and TRBJ1-2; D not resolved. There are 12 residues in the CDR3. Per germline, CDR1 SGHTA and CDR2 FQGNSA. The ends were cut back, 4 bases at V and 8 bases at J, with 11 bases in the middle. CDR3 sequence (DNA): TGTGCCAGCAGCTCCGAAATTTGGGGCTACACCTCC. Its protein product is CASSSEIWGYTS.

This clonotype was picked up many times. The chain employs TRBV27 and TRBJ2-5; D is unresolved. Deletions cut 5 bases from V and 1 base from J, with 5 bases between. Germline CDR1 MNHEY, CDR2 SMNVEV (reference sequence). The CDR3 length is 12 residues. As DNA, the CDR3 is TGTGCCAGCAGTCCACTCCAAGAGACCCAGTACTTC. It specifies CASSPLQETQYF.

There are a few counts of this clonotype. The chain couples TRBV9 to TRBJ1-1; D not resolved. The germline gives CDR1 SGDLS, CDR2 YYNGEE. V was pared by 0 bases and J by 6 bases, with 12 bases between. The CDR3 has 14 amino acids. Here the CDR3 DNA reads TGTGCCAGCAGCGTAGGAACAGCAAAGGCTGAAGCTTTCTTT. Translated, it gives CASSVGTAKAEAFF.

This clonotype was seen ten or more times. The J gene is TRBJ2-5, the V gene TRBV7-9; D might be TRBD1 (6 bases). Germline V lookup: CDR1 SEHNR, CDR2 FQNEAQ (reference sequence). V lost 5 bases, J lost 6 bases, and 22 bases lay in between. The CDR3 loop spans 16 amino acids. CDR3 amino acids: CASSPLTGRGEKTQYF. The CDR3 coding sequence is TGTGCCAGCAGCCCCCTCACCGGCAGGGGCGAAAAGACCCAGTACTTC.

This clonotype was seen a handful of times. The chain uses TRBV7-3 and TRBJ1-1; TRBD1 is a possible D gene (5 bases). The V end lost 3 bases, the J end lost 4 bases, and 9 bases lay between the germline ends. The length of the CDR3 is 13 residues. CDR1 is SGHTA and CDR2 is FQGTGA in the germline V gene. The CDR3 region is CASSFGGSTEAFF. DNA of the CDR3: TGTGCCAGCAGCTTTGGGGGGAGCACTGAAGCTTTCTTT.

This rearrangement joins TRBV7-6 to TRBJ2-1; 12 bases are a match to TRBD2. Per germline, CDR1 SGHVS and CDR2 FNYEAQ. The CDR3 has 20 amino acids. V dropped 1 base and J dropped 6; count of bases not matched to a gene: 16. CDR3 region: CASSLGLRASGRASGNEQFF. The CDR3 coding sequence is TGTGCCAGCAGCTTAGGATTGAGGGCTAGCGGGAGGGCCTCGGGCAATGAGCAGTTCTTC.

There are many counts of this clonotype. V usage is TRBV27 and J usage is TRBJ1-1; D is uncertain. Trimming removed 1 base at V and 1 base at J, with 4 bases between. Germline CDR1 and CDR2: MNHEY and SMNVEV (reference sequence). This CDR3 is 13 amino acids long. The CDR3 here is CASSLFGNTEAFF. Here the CDR3 DNA reads TGTGCCAGCAGTTTATTTGGGAACACTGAAGCTTTCTTT.

This clonotype was detected only a few times. The genes are TRBV6-1 and TRBJ2-7; 8 bases are a match to TRBD2. The germline gives CDR1 MNHNS, CDR2 SASEGT. The CDR3 sequence is 14 residues long. The V and J ends lost 2 bases and 5 bases, in that order; junction bases with no gene match: 5. The CDR3 reads CASSERGGNNEQYF. As DNA, the CDR3 is TGTGCCAGCAGTGAACGCGGGGGGAATAACGAGCAGTACTTC.

A few counts support this clonotype. This chain joins TRBV29-1 and TRBJ2-7, with D unclear. There are 13 residues in the CDR3. Germline values: CDR1 SQVTM, CDR2 ANQGSEA. V lost 7 bases to trimming and J lost 2 bases, with 15 bases between them. CDR3 nucleotides: TGCAGCGCAACGGTCAGCGTCGCCTACGAGCAGTACTTC. Translating it yields CSATVSVAYEQYF.

This clonotype showed up just a few times. Its ends do not fully match the called genes, so a read error is possible. The gene calls are TRBV11-1 and TRBJ2-1; 9 bases match TRBD2. The CDR3 consists of 17 residues. Germline CDR1 is SGHAT and CDR2 is FQDESV (reference sequence). The CDR3 region is CASSPSGRSSLYNEQFF. The CDR3 DNA sequence: TGTGCCAGCAGCCCCAGCGGGAGGTCTTCTCTCTACAATGAACAGTTCTTC.

For this clonotype: An end of the junction differs from the germline gene, which may be a read error. J is TRBJ1-2 and V is TRBV5-1; D may be TRBD1 (6 bases). Germline CDR1 is SGHRS and CDR2 is YFSETQ. This CDR3 is 13 amino acids long. The CDR3 region has the DNA TGTGCCAGCAGCTTGCAGGGGCGCGATGGCTACACCTTC. As protein: CASSLQGRDGYTF.

This chain links TRBV5-5 with TRBJ2-1, with 10 bases matching TRBD2. Trimming at V came to 0 bases and at J to 9 bases, leaving 6 bases not matched to a gene. This CDR3 spans 15 amino acids. Looked up from germline, CDR1 is SGHKS and CDR2 is YYEKEE (reference sequence). The CDR3 loop reads CASSLGLAGVSEQFF. CDR3 DNA: TGTGCCAGCAGCTTGGGTCTAGCGGGAGTTAGTGAGCAGTTCTTC.

This clonotype was observed a few times. This chain uses TRBV9 with TRBJ1-1; D gene uncertain. The V end was cut by 4 bases, the J end by 1 base, with 11 bases between. Per germline, CDR1 SGDLS and CDR2 YYNGEE. The CDR3 sequence is 14 residues long. The CDR3 DNA is TGTGCCAGCAGCCCATCGGACGGGAACACTGAAGCTTTCTTT. It yields the protein CASSPSDGNTEAFF.